What follows describes a single TCR beta chain. Its antigen is not known. Only in-frame clones appear in the TCRdb table, and some are missing; sequencing was by immunoSEQ multiplex PCR. Of tens of thousands of clones listed, roughly nine tenths are singletons. The data are from a study of graft-versus-host responses after intestinal transplantation. Study information: Transplants given to recipients were multivisceral, liver-intestinal, or isolated intestinal. Induction using anti-thymocyte globulin, followed by tacrolimus and steroids for around 3 years, was given to all recipients.

The CDR3 covers 15 residues. Trimming stripped 9 bases from V and 4 bases from J, with 18 bases between. Germline CDR1 reads MGHDK; CDR2 reads SYGVNS. General study results and limits: In recipient marrow, GvH clones were found, and some appeared first in ileum or blood. Across patients carrying graft-donor T cell macrochimerism, allografts held high graft-versus-host to host-versus-graft clonal ratios.

This clonotype was sampled from a human donor who received an intestinal transplant. The J gene is TRBJ2-2, the V gene TRBV25-1, with D possibly matching TRBD1 (5 bases). Sequences were derived from unstimulated CD4+ T cells sorted from spleen or lymph node cells, sampled before intestinal transplant. CDR3 sequence: CARTPTDHLTGELFF. The CDR3 DNA follows: TGTGCCAGGACACCGACAGACCACCTCACCGGGGAGCTGTTTTTT. Full variable domain (rest looked up from reference TRBV25-1 and TRBJ2-2): EADIYQTPRYLVIGTGKKITLECSQTMGHDKMYWYQQDPGMELHLIHYSYGVNSTEKGDLSSESTVSRIRTEHFPLTLESARPSHTSQYLCARTPTDHLTGELFFGEGSRLTVL.